There are many counts of the clone carrying this T cell receptor beta chain. The sample comes from a study of T cells in Graves' hyperthyroidism and ophthalmopathy. Amplified regions were TCR beta CDR3 sequences from RNA transcripts. When the TCR CDR3 underwent first-round RT-PCR, the HTBI primer set was used. TCRdb used MiXCR to reprocess the multiplex PCR reads, holding one entry per CDR3 protein. Among about 570,000 distinct CDR3 sequences listed, around 42% were seen once. V was clipped by 5 bases and J by 3 bases; unmatched bases: 3. Germline CDR1 MDHEN, CDR2 SYDVKM. This CDR3 comprises 15 residues.

V usage is TRBV28 and J usage is TRBJ2-2; 10 nucleotides match TRBD2. Sequenced material: peripheral blood or thyroid tissue (not recorded which). The receptor comes from an adult woman with Graves' disease, either hyperthyroidism or ophthalmopathy (not recorded which). CDR3 sequence (DNA): TGTGCCAGCAGTAGCGGGAGGGCCGACACCGGGGAGCTGTTTTTT. Its protein product is CASSSGRADTGELFF.